Shown below are 20 T cell receptor beta chains from a single sample sequenced in a study of Graves' ophthalmopathy and Graves' hyperthyroidism (dated by TCRdb to 2017 to 2018). The instrument was an Illumina HiSeq 2000. For repertoire sequencing, the TCR beta CDR3 regions were amplified from RNA transcripts. HTBI primers and the Qiagen OneStep RT-PCR kit were used in a first-round RT-PCR, which was followed by a second-round multiplex PCR, size selection and purification. The public reads were reprocessed in TCRdb via fastp at Q25 and MiXCR, keeping in-frame beta chains. Identical CDR3 proteins give one entry, which carries the most common genes and DNA. The table for this sample lists roughly 400,000 distinct CDR3 sequences; roughly 15% of them were counted only once. Together, the top ten hold roughly 7% of the sample. Sequenced sample: peripheral blood. These receptors originate from a young woman with stable Graves' hyperthyroidism. Donor details come from another sample of the same person, matched by shared clones.

This clonotype was found many times. The rearrangement joins TRBV6-5 to TRBJ1-3; D ambiguous. V gave up 0 bases and J gave up 2 bases, with 8 bases separating them. The CDR3 extends over 15 amino acids. Looked up from germline, CDR1 is MNHEY and CDR2 is SVGAGI. For the CDR3, the DNA is TGTGCCAGCAGTTACTCGGGCAGCCCTGGAAACACCATATATTTT. Translated, it gives CASSYSGSPGNTIYF.

This clonotype was detected ten times or more. V and J are TRBV12-3 or TRBV12-4 and TRBJ2-7, with TRBD2 matching over 12 bases. This CDR3 is built from 16 residues. The V segment lost 2 bases and the J segment 2 bases; nucleotides outside the gene matches: 4. CDR3 nucleotides: TGTGCCAGCAGTTTATTGTCTAGCGGGGGGGCCTACGAGCAGTACTTC. Translated: CASSLLSSGGAYEQYF.

This clonotype was counted ten times or more. V is TRBV29-1 and J is TRBJ1-2, with a possible D match to TRBD1 (6 bases). The CDR3 loop spans 12 amino acids. Deletions cut 8 bases from V and 1 base from J, with 11 bases between. Germline loops: CDR1 SQVTM, CDR2 ANQGSEA. The CDR3 here is CSYNRVNYGYTF. CDR3 bases: TGCAGCTATAACAGGGTTAACTATGGCTACACCTTC.

This clonotype occurred many times. The chain uses TRBV7-6 and TRBJ2-5, with 10 bases fitting TRBD1. The germline CDR1 and CDR2 sequences are SGHVS and FNYEAQ. Trimming took 3 bases from V and 4 from J; bases not matched to a gene: 5. The CDR3 runs 15 residues. CDR3 loop: CASSLGQGIRETQYF. The CDR3 nucleotides read TGTGCCAGCAGCTTGGGACAGGGGATCCGAGAGACCCAGTACTTC.

Many counts were recorded for this clonotype. This chain connects TRBV27 to TRBJ1-2; D not certain. Per the germline V gene, CDR1 is MNHEY and CDR2 is SMNVEV (reference sequence). The CDR3 length is 14 residues. Trimming took 5 bases from V and 4 from J, leaving 14 bases between them. The CDR3 sequence: CASSGTVGTYGYTF. CDR3 bases: TGTGCCAGCAGTGGAACAGTGGGAACCTATGGCTACACCTTC.

This clonotype was seen more than once but under ten times. The junction shows a germline mismatch at one end, possibly a read error. The V call is TRBV7-2, the J call TRBJ2-5, with TRBD2 as a possible D gene (6 bases). The length of the CDR3 is 14 residues. The germline V gene encodes CDR1 SGHTA and CDR2 FQGNSA. The CDR3 spells CASSFGGARETKYF. For the CDR3, the DNA is TGTGCCAGCAGCTTCGGGGGAGCGAGAGAGACCAAGTACTTC.

The chain joins TRBV20-1 to TRBJ1-1, with D unclear. CDR1 DFQATT and CDR2 SNEGSKA come from the germline V gene (reference sequence). Trimming stripped 0 bases from V and 0 bases from J, with 11 bases between. This CDR3 contains 15 residues. Here the CDR3 DNA reads TGCAGTGCTAGAGATAAAGACCAGATGAACACTGAAGCTTTCTTT. Its protein product is CSARDKDQMNTEAFF.

The J gene is TRBJ2-7, the V gene TRBV19; D is unresolved. This CDR3 has 12 amino acids. Germline V gives CDR1 LNHDA, CDR2 SQIVND (reference sequence). Trimming pared 11 bases from V and 3 bases from J, leaving 14 bases between. CDR3 sequence: CAVASPNYEQYF. CDR3 nucleotides: TGTGCCGTAGCCTCCCCTAACTACGAGCAGTACTTC.

This chain uses TRBV6-1 with TRBJ1-1, with 9 bases matching TRBD1. The CDR3 totals 14 residues. V shed 7 bases and J 5 bases; nucleotides not matched to a gene: 8. Germline CDR1 is MNHNS and CDR2 is SASEGT. CDR3 loop: CASTKRGQGTEAFF. CDR3 bases: TGTGCCAGCACCAAAAGGGGACAGGGAACTGAAGCTTTCTTT.

CDR3 protein: CASSLDGVGELFF. The CDR3 nucleotides read TGCGCCAGCAGCTTGGACGGCGTCGGGGAGCTGTTTTTT. The chain carries TRBV5-1 and TRBJ2-2, with no clear D. The V end lost 0 bases, the J end lost 7 bases, and 7 bases lay between the germline ends. This CDR3 is 13 amino acids long. Germline assignment: CDR1 SGHRS and CDR2 YFSETQ.

This clonotype was observed many times. The chain combines TRBV12-5 with TRBJ2-5; TRBD1 might be the D (6 bases). Germline assignment: CDR1 LGHNT and CDR2 FRNRAP. The CDR3 consists of 17 residues. V shed 0 bases and J shed 7 bases, with 21 bases lying between them. For the CDR3, the DNA is TGTGCTAGTGGTTTGGTATCTAGACAGAGCCTAGGGGGGACCCAGTACTTC. It codes for CASGLVSRQSLGGTQYF.

This clonotype was observed many times. The rearrangement links TRBV7-9 to TRBJ1-1, with D uncertain. Trimming shortened V by 5 bases and J by 8 bases, and 9 bases separated the two germline ends. The CDR3 loop spans 11 amino acids. In germline, CDR1 is SEHNR, CDR2 FQNEAQ (reference sequence). The CDR3 DNA sequence: TGTGCCAGCAGCCTAATGGGCGAAGCTTTCTTT. Protein: CASSLMGEAFF. The full variable domain, in which reference TRBV7-9 and TRBJ1-1 provide the parts outside the CDR3, is DTGVSQNPRHKITKRGQNVTFRCDPISEHNRLYWYRQTLGQGPEFLTYFQNEAQLEKSRLLSDRFSAERPKGSFSTLEIQRTEQGDSAMYLCASSLMGEAFFGQGTRLTVV.

This clonotype was seen repeatedly, ten times or more. One junction end does not reproduce the germline sequence, and a read error may be involved. V and J are TRBV6-1 and TRBJ1-2; 9 nucleotides match TRBD1. In germline, CDR1 is MNHNS, CDR2 SASEGT. The CDR3 length is 17 residues. The CDR3 nucleotides read TGTGCCAGCACTGAACGTGGGACAGGGAGGCCTAACTATGGCTACACCTTC. Translated, it gives CASTERGTGRPNYGYTF.

This clonotype was seen ten or more times. The genes are TRBV6-5 and TRBJ1-6, with D unresolved. V dropped 2 bases and J dropped 10 bases, with 12 bases sitting between them. CDR3 length: 14 amino acids. Germline V lookup: CDR1 MNHEY, CDR2 SVGAGI. DNA of the CDR3: TGTGCCAGCAGTTACCCGGAGGTGCAGTCACCCCTCCACTTT. Translated, it gives CASSYPEVQSPLHF.

This clonotype was detected a few times. The chain links TRBV20-1 to TRBJ1-5; no clear D. CDR1 and CDR2 (germline): DFQATT, SNEGSKA (reference sequence). This CDR3 has 14 amino acids. Trimming removed 0 bases from V and 7 bases from J, with 13 bases in between. This CDR3 is CSAREDRVGQPQHF. The CDR3 DNA reads as TGCAGTGCTAGAGAGGATAGGGTGGGACAGCCCCAGCATTTT.

This clonotype occurred many times. The chain recombines TRBV10-1 with TRBJ1-5, with D perhaps TRBD1 (5 bases). V was pared by 3 bases and J by 7 bases, with 7 bases between. Germline values: CDR1 WNHNN, CDR2 SYGVQD (reference sequence). This CDR3 comprises 12 residues. The CDR3 region has the DNA TGCGCCAGCAGTGATGGGGGGCAGCCCCAGCATTTT. As protein: CASSDGGQPQHF.

A word on this clonotype: A much more abundant neighbour one base away suggests this may be a read error. The chain couples TRBV3-1 to TRBJ1-6, with D possibly being TRBD1 (5 bases). Germline loops: CDR1 LGHDT, CDR2 YNNKEL (reference sequence). CDR3 size: 15 residues. The CDR3 region is CTSSQDPGLNSPLHF. The DNA of the CDR3 is TGTACCAGCAGCCAAGATCCGGGACTCAATTCACCCCTCCACTTT.

This clonotype was observed once. The chain joins TRBV2 to TRBJ1-5; D remains unclear. Trimming stripped 4 bases from V and 3 bases from J, with 10 bases between. The CDR3 extends over 14 amino acids. CDR1 is SNHLY and CDR2 is FYNNEI in the germline V gene. CDR3 in DNA: TGTGCCAGCAGTGGGGGAGGGAACAATCAGCCCCAGCATTTT. Translation gives CASSGGGNNQPQHF.

This clonotype has more than one count but fewer than ten. The chain is built from TRBV20-1 and TRBJ2-5; possible D gene TRBD2, 7 bases. Trimming took 0 bases from V and 3 from J, leaving 14 bases between them. This CDR3 is built from 15 residues. Looked up from germline, CDR1 is DFQATT and CDR2 is SNEGSKA (reference sequence). The CDR3, as DNA: TGCAGTGCTAGAGATTGGGGGGGCCCAAAAGAGACCCAGTACTTC. Its protein is CSARDWGGPKETQYF.

In this sample, this clonotype turned up many times. J is TRBJ2-2 and V is TRBV6-5, with TRBD1 matching over 9 bases. CDR3 length: 16 residues. V gave up 4 bases and J gave up 3 bases; unmatched junction bases: 6. Germline-derived CDR1 and CDR2 are MNHEY and SVGAGI. The CDR3 DNA reads as TGTGCCAGCAGTTTCAGGACAGGGGACTACACCGGGGAGCTGTTTTTT. Translation gives CASSFRTGDYTGELFF.